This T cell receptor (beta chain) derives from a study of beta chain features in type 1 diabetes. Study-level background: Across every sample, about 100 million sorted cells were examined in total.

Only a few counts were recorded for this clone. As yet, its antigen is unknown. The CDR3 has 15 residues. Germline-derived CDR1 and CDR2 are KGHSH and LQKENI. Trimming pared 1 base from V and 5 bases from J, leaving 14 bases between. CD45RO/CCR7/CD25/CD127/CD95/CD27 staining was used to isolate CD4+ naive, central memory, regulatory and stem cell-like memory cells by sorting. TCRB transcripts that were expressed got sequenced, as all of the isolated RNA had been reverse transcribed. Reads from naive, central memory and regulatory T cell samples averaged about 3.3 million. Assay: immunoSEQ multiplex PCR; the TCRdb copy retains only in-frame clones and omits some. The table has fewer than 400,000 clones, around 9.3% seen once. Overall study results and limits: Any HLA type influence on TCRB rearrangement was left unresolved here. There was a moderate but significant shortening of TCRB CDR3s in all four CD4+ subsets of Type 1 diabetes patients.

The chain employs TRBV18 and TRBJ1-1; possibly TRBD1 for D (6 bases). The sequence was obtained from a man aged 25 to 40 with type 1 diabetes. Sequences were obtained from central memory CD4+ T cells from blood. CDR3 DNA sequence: TGTGCCAGCTCACCACGAAGGGGGGCTGGGACTGAAGCTTTCTTT. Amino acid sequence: CASSPRRGAGTEAFF.